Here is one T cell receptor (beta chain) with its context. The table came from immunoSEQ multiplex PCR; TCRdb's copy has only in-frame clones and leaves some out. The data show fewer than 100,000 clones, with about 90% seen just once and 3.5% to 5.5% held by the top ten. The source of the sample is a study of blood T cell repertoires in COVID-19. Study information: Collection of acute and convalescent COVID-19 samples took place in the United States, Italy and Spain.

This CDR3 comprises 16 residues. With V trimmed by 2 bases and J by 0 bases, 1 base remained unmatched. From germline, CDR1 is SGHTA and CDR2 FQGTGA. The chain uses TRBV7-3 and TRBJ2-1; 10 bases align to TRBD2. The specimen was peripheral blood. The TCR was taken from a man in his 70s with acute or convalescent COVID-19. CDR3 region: CASSLVAGGSYNEQFF. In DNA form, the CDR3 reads TGTGCCAGCAGCTTAGTAGCGGGGGGCTCCTACAATGAGCAGTTCTTC.